Each of the 2 T cell receptor beta chains below was sequenced from the same sample in a study of graft-versus-host responses after intestinal transplantation. The assay was immunoSEQ multiplex PCR, and TCRdb's table has in-frame clones only and misses some. The repertoire has approximately 99,000 clones, about nine tenths of them found once; the top ten carry 0.069%. The antigens for these receptors are not known. The sequenced sample was unstimulated CD8+ T cells sorted from spleen or lymph node cells, obtained before transplant. These receptors were taken from a human donor who was the organ donor for an intestinal transplant.

The chain links TRBV9 to TRBJ2-2, with 7 bases that match TRBD2. The CDR3 sequence is 16 residues long. Looked up from germline, CDR1 is SGDLS and CDR2 is YYNGEE. The J segment lost 3 bases and the V segment lost 1 base, leaving 6 bases of the junction unmatched. The DNA for the CDR3 is TGTGCCAGCAGCGTACCGAGCGGGGAAGACACCGGGGAGCTGTTTTTT. Its protein is CASSVPSGEDTGELFF. The full variable domain, completed using reference TRBV9 and TRBJ2-2, is DSGVTQTPKHLITATGQRVTLRCSPRSGDLSVYWYQQSLDQGLQFLIQYYNGEERAKGNILERFSAQQFPDLHSELNLSSLELGDSALYFCASSVPSGEDTGELFFGEGSRLTVL.

V usage is TRBV10-3 and J usage is TRBJ2-7; TRBD2 matches at 10 bases. With 3 bases clipped from V and 0 bases from J, the junction kept 8 bases outside the gene matches. CDR3 length: 17 amino acids. From germline, CDR1 is ENHRY and CDR2 SYGVKD. This chain's CDR3 is CAISDHRASGSSYEQYF. In nucleotides, the CDR3 is TGTGCCATCAGTGACCACCGAGCTAGCGGGAGCTCCTACGAGCAGTACTTC.